Listed below are T cell receptor beta chains from one sample, sequenced in a study of T cell responses to AZD1222 COVID-19 vaccine. Clones were sequenced by immunoSEQ multiplex PCR, and TCRdb holds only the in-frame ones, with some missing. Of 55,000 to 90,000 clones detected, 84% appear once; the ten largest clones hold 9.5% to 10%. This material consisted of peripheral blood, taken on day 0 of AZD1222 vaccination. The source of these receptors is an adult in good health. Both conserved end residues are part of each CDR3. D genes are given only for firm matches. Part of the rows lack a size; the others show once, few, many or a class for expanded clones.

j_call	v_call	clone_size	d_call	cdr3_nt	cdr3_aa
TRBJ1-2	TRBV28	NA	TRBD1	TGTGCCAGCAGTCAGGGGGCACAAGGCTACACCTTC	CASSQGAQGYTF
TRBJ1-5	TRBV3-1/TRBV3-2	NA	NA	TGTGCCAGCAGCCCGACGTCTAGCAATCAGCCCCAGCATTTT	CASSPTSSNQPQHF
TRBJ2-1	TRBV3-1/TRBV3-2	NA	TRBD2	TGTGCCAGCAGCCATACCGGGACTAGCGGCAATGAGCAGTTCTTC	CASSHTGTSGNEQFF
TRBJ2-1	TRBV11-3	NA	TRBD1	TGTGCCAGCAGCTTAGCGGGACAGGGTCTAGGTGAGCAGTTCTTC	CASSLAGQGLGEQFF
TRBJ1-5	TRBV9	NA	NA	TGTGCCAGAGGGCCTTGGGGGGAACAGCCCCAGCATTTT	CARGPWGEQPQHF
TRBJ2-1	TRBV2	once	NA	TGTGCCAGCAGTGGTGACCCCCGCAATGAGCAGTTCTTC	CASSGDPRNEQFF
TRBJ1-1	TRBV7-3	NA	NA	TGTGCCAGCAGTCCAATCGGACGAAACACTGAAGCTTTCTTT	CASSPIGRNTEAFF
TRBJ1-3	TRBV7-2	NA	NA	TGTGCCAGCAGCTCCCTGGCAGTCTCTGGAAACACCATATATTTT	CASSSLAVSGNTIYF
TRBJ1-4	TRBV28	NA	TRBD1	TGTGCCAGCAGTTCAGGGGGTGCAACTAATGAAAAACTGTTTTTT	CASSSGGATNEKLFF
TRBJ2-3	TRBV27	NA	TRBD2	TGTGCCAGCAGTCGGCTGGCGGGGGGTCTCACAGATACGCAGTATTTT	CASSRLAGGLTDTQYF
TRBJ2-7	TRBV6-6	NA	NA	TGTGCCAGCAGCCGCCATTCAGGGGAGCAGTACTTC	CASSRHSGEQYF
TRBJ1-6	TRBV30	NA	TRBD1	TGTGCCTGGAGTGTCACAGGGGGGAATTCACCCCTCCACTTT	CAWSVTGGNSPLHF
TRBJ1-1	TRBV19	NA	NA	TGTGCCAGTAGAAACACTGAAGCTTTCTTT	CASRNTEAFF
TRBJ2-4	TRBV9	NA	NA	TGTGCCAGCAGCGTAGCGCCAGGGGAAGAAAACATTCAGTACTTC	CASSVAPGEENIQYF
TRBJ2-1	TRBV7-2	NA	TRBD1	TGTGCCAGCAGCCGTGACGAGACAGGGGAGCAGTTCTTC	CASSRDETGEQFF
TRBJ1-3	TRBV15	NA	NA	TGTGCCACCAGCAGAGACTGGGGGGCGCAGGGAAACACCATATATTTT	CATSRDWGAQGNTIYF
TRBJ2-3	TRBV30	NA	TRBD2	TGTGCCTGGACCGGGACTACTAAACGAACAGATACGCAGTATTTT	CAWTGTTKRTDTQYF
TRBJ1-2	TRBV18	NA	TRBD1	TGTGCCAGCTCACCAAGGGGGCAGGAATATGGCTACACCTTC	CASSPRGQEYGYTF
TRBJ2-7	TRBV10-2	NA	NA	TGCGCCAGCAGAGATGACACGAGCGAGCAGTACTTC	CASRDDTSEQYF
TRBJ2-1	TRBV19	NA	NA	TGTGCCAGTAGCATGACAGCGGGCAATGAGCAGTTCTTC	CASSMTAGNEQFF
TRBJ2-5	TRBV2	NA	TRBD2	TGTGCCAGCAGTGAAGGACTAGCGGGGAGAGAGACCCAGTACTTC	CASSEGLAGRETQYF
TRBJ2-2	TRBV5-4	NA	NA	TGTGCCAGCAGCTTGGGGGGGACGGCCATCACCGGGGAGCTGTTTTTT	CASSLGGTAITGELFF
TRBJ1-3	TRBV10-1	NA	NA	TGCGCCAGCAGGAGGGGCAGCAAGAGCTCTGGAAACACCATATATTTT	CASRRGSKSSGNTIYF
TRBJ1-2	TRBV3-1/TRBV3-2	NA	TRBD1	TGTGCCAGCAGCCCTGGAGGGGGCGTAGGTGGCTACACCTTC	CASSPGGGVGGYTF
TRBJ2-2	TRBV7-2	NA	NA	TGTGCCAGCAGCTTAACCGGGGAGCTGTTTTTT	CASSLTGELFF
TRBJ1-1	TRBV7-8	few	TRBD1	TGTGCCAGCAGCTCGAGGGGGTACAGGGGATACGAGACTGAAGCTTTCTTT	CASSSRGYRGYETEAFF
TRBJ1-2	TRBV6-5	NA	TRBD1	TGTGCCAGCAGTTACTCCCGGCAGGGGGATACAGGCTACACCTTC	CASSYSRQGDTGYTF
TRBJ1-2	TRBV24-1	NA	NA	TGTGCCACCAGTGACCTCCTAGGGGCCGGCTACACCTTC	CATSDLLGAGYTF
TRBJ1-6	TRBV4-1	NA	NA	TGCGCCAGCAGTCCTACGGGGTCACCCCTCCACTTT	CASSPTGSPLHF
TRBJ2-7	TRBV28	NA	NA	TGTGCCAGCAGGGGGACTGGTAACTCCTACGAGCAGTACTTC	CASRGTGNSYEQYF
TRBJ1-2	TRBV28	NA	NA	TGTGCCAGCAGTTTGCCTAACTATGGCTACACCTTC	CASSLPNYGYTF
TRBJ1-3	TRBV2	few	NA	TGTGCCAGCAGTCCAAATGCTCCTATAGGAAACACCATATATTTT	CASSPNAPIGNTIYF
TRBJ1-2	TRBV28	few	TRBD1	TGTGCCAGCAGTCCGAGTCCCGGGACAGGGATGGGGGGCTACACCTTC	CASSPSPGTGMGGYTF
TRBJ1-3	TRBV6-2/TRBV6-3	NA	NA	TGTGCCAGCAGTTACGGGACGGACGGAAACACCATATATTTT	CASSYGTDGNTIYF
TRBJ2-7	TRBV6-5	NA	TRBD1	TGTGCCAGCAGTTGGACAGGGTTAAACTACGAGCAGTACTTC	CASSWTGLNYEQYF
TRBJ1-3	TRBV10-1	NA	NA	TGCGCCAGCAGTGAAGACAGCAACTCTGGAAACACCATATATTTT	CASSEDSNSGNTIYF
TRBJ2-2	TRBV28	NA	TRBD1	TGTGCCAGCAGTGGCCCGGGACAGGGTATTTCCGGGGAGCTGTTTTTT	CASSGPGQGISGELFF
TRBJ1-3	TRBV5-1	NA	NA	TGCGCCAGCAGCTTTACACCAGGGCAAGGAAACACCATATATTTT	CASSFTPGQGNTIYF
TRBJ1-2	TRBV4-1	NA	TRBD1	TGCGCCAGCAGCCAAGATGGAGGGACAGGGTTCAACTATGGCTACACCTTC	CASSQDGGTGFNYGYTF
TRBJ1-1	TRBV4-1	NA	NA	TGCGCCAGCAGCCAAGCTACGGGGCTTGGTACTGAAGCTTTCTTT	CASSQATGLGTEAFF
TRBJ1-6	TRBV6-2/TRBV6-3	NA	TRBD1	TGTGCCAGCAGTACCCTGCCGGGACAGGGGTTCCGGAATTCACCCCTCCACTTT	CASSTLPGQGFRNSPLHF